The 30 T cell receptor beta chains presented below share a single source sample, sequenced in a study of T cell repertoires in cytomegalovirus infection. Antigen specificity for these receptors is unknown. TCRdb independently ran MiXCR on the reads; one entry per CDR3 protein. This table has about 770,000 distinct CDR3 sequences, about 27% appearing once. The specimen was cultured CD8+ T cells from PBMCs, collected from culture after CMV antigen stimulation. The receptors were gathered from a human donor in good health (CMV status not recorded). Some clones in this sample may be carry-over from other donors' samples.

The V and J genes are TRBV27 and TRBJ2-1; no definite D call. Trimming shortened V by 4 bases and J by 8 bases, and 12 bases separated the two germline ends. Germline CDR1 is MNHEY and CDR2 is SMNVEV (reference sequence). The length of the CDR3 is 13 residues. In DNA, the CDR3 is TGTGCCAGCAGTTACAATGGTTTCCATGAGCAGTTCTTC. Translated: CASSYNGFHEQFF.

This clonotype was seen ten or more times. CDR3 sequence (DNA): TGTGCCAGCAGCCAAGATGGAGGCCTAAACTATGGCTACACCTTC. The encoded protein is CASSQDGGLNYGYTF. This rearrangement joins TRBV4-2 to TRBJ1-2; D unresolved. This CDR3 region has 15 residues. The V end lost 0 bases, the J end lost 2 bases, and 10 bases lay between the germline ends. Germline CDR1 is LGHNA and CDR2 is YNFKEQ.

This chain joins TRBV6-6 and TRBJ1-1, with unresolved D. Germline V gives CDR1 MNHNY, CDR2 SVGAGI (reference sequence). V was cut by 6 bases and J by 5 bases, with 7 bases left in between. CDR3 length: 11 residues. The CDR3 DNA follows: TGTGCCAGCAGAGTTTCTACTGAAGCTTTCTTT. It is translated as CASRVSTEAFF.

Many counts were recorded for this clonotype. The chain has TRBV20-1 and TRBJ2-2; 7 positions agree with TRBD2. This CDR3 comprises 16 residues. Germline assignment: CDR1 DFQATT and CDR2 SNEGSKA (reference sequence). The V and J ends lost 0 bases and 4 bases, in that order; junction bases with no gene match: 8. CDR3 protein: CSARETGAGLTGELFF. Written as DNA, the CDR3 is TGCAGTGCTAGAGAAACTGGAGCGGGGCTCACCGGGGAGCTGTTTTTT.

Many counts were recorded for this clonotype. J is TRBJ1-5 and V is TRBV7-6; a possible D gene is TRBD1 (6 bases). Between the trimmed V and J ends, which lost 5 bases and 0 bases, there was a span of 14 bases. The CDR3 is made up of 16 amino acids. Germline CDR1 reads SGHVS; CDR2 reads FNYEAQ. This CDR3 reads CASSPGVSLSNQPQHF. As DNA, the CDR3 is TGTGCCAGCAGCCCAGGGGTGTCTCTTAGCAATCAGCCCCAGCATTTT.

V gene TRBV4-1 combines with J gene TRBJ1-5, with 7 bases identical to TRBD1. CDR1 MGHRA and CDR2 YSYEKL come from the germline V gene. Trimming cost V 1 base and J 1 base; bases outside gene matches: 4. The CDR3 runs 16 residues. The CDR3 reads CASSQGVGGSNQPQHF. The CDR3, as DNA: TGCGCCAGCAGCCAAGGGGTAGGGGGCAGCAATCAGCCCCAGCATTTT.

The chain links TRBV20-1 to TRBJ2-3; no firm D call. Germline CDR1 and CDR2: DFQATT and SNEGSKA (reference sequence). The V end was cut by 3 bases, the J end by 2 bases, with 15 bases between. The CDR3 covers 15 residues. The CDR3 DNA is TGCAGTGCTAGGAGGAGACGGAACCCCACAGATACGCAGTATTTT. This gives the protein CSARRRRNPTDTQYF.

This clonotype was seen repeatedly, ten times or more. The chain joins TRBV7-8 to TRBJ2-7; no definite D call. V lost 2 bases to trimming and J lost 6 bases, with 14 bases between them. CDR1 is SGHVS and CDR2 is FQNEAQ in the germline V gene. This CDR3 region has 14 residues. Here the CDR3 reads CASSLTPTIGEQYV. Written as DNA, the CDR3 is TGTGCCAGCAGCTTAACCCCCACCATCGGCGAGCAGTACGTC.

The J gene is TRBJ2-2, the V gene TRBV7-2; D not certain. Germline-derived CDR1 and CDR2 are SGHTA and FQGNSA. Trimming removed 5 bases at V and 5 bases at J, with 15 bases between. CDR3 length: 15 residues. CDR3 nucleotide sequence: TGTGCCAGCAGCCCAAGCTACCCCGGAACCGGGGAGCTGTTTTTT. Translation: CASSPSYPGTGELFF. The full variable domain, completed using reference TRBV7-2 and TRBJ2-2, is GAGVSQSPSNKVTEKGKDVELRCDPISGHTALYWYRQSLGQGLEFLIYFQGNSAPDKSGLPSDRFSAERTGGSVSTLTIQRTQQEDSAVYLCASSPSYPGTGELFFGEGSRLTVL.

This clonotype has only one observation. V gene TRBV27 combines with J gene TRBJ2-4; tentative D call: TRBD2 (5 bases). Looked up from germline, CDR1 is MNHEY and CDR2 is SMNVEV (reference sequence). V was clipped by 5 bases and J by 0 bases, with 8 bases between them. The CDR3 runs 14 residues. CDR3 residues: CASSNAGAKNIQYF. CDR3 nucleotide sequence: TGTGCCAGCAGTAATGCGGGAGCCAAAAACATTCAGTACTTC.

This clonotype turned up a few times. J is TRBJ2-6 and V is TRBV7-6; unclear D gene. Germline loops: CDR1 SGHVS, CDR2 FNYEAQ. CDR3 length: 14 amino acids. V was clipped by 5 bases and J by 3 bases, with 8 bases between them. CDR3 in DNA: TGTGCCAGCAGCCGATCTCTTGGGGCCAACGTCCTGACTTTC. It translates to CASSRSLGANVLTF.

The genes are TRBV11-3 and TRBJ2-1; 9 bases are shared with TRBD2. The CDR3 length is 14 residues. Per the germline V gene, CDR1 is SGHNT and CDR2 is YENEEA. After removal of 1 base from V and 10 bases from J, the junction contained 5 bases not matched to a gene. The CDR3 spells CASSLVASGAEQFF. CDR3 DNA: TGTGCCAGCAGCTTAGTTGCTAGCGGGGCGGAGCAGTTCTTC.

The chain couples TRBV4-3 to TRBJ2-1, with 8 nucleotides matching TRBD2. Germline V gene data show CDR1 as LGHNA and CDR2 as YSLEER. The CDR3 loop spans 18 amino acids. The V gene end was trimmed by 4 bases and the J gene end by 0 bases; junction bases not matched to a gene: 11. The CDR3 is CASSPGASGSSSYNEQFF. The DNA of the CDR3 is TGCGCCAGCAGCCCGGGGGCTAGCGGGTCGAGCTCCTACAATGAGCAGTTCTTC.

This clonotype was detected only a few times. The genes are TRBV20-1 and TRBJ2-7; D ambiguous. Germline V gives CDR1 DFQATT, CDR2 SNEGSKA (reference sequence). Trimming removed 3 bases from V and 7 bases from J, with 10 bases in between. CDR3 size: 11 residues. The CDR3 region is CSASKGWEQYF. Here the CDR3 DNA reads TGCAGTGCTAGTAAAGGGTGGGAGCAGTACTTC.

The chain links TRBV20-1 to TRBJ2-3; TRBD1 agrees at 7 bases. Germline assignment: CDR1 DFQATT and CDR2 SNEGSKA (reference sequence). V trimming: 0 bases; J trimming: 15 bases; junction bases outside the gene matches: 9. The CDR3 has 12 amino acids. CDR3 region: CSARDLETGRYF. Written as DNA, the CDR3 is TGCAGTGCTAGAGATTTGGAGACAGGGAGATATTTT.

This clonotype was counted between two and nine times. The chain recombines TRBV12-3 or TRBV12-4 with TRBJ2-3, with a tentative D call TRBD1 (6 bases). This CDR3 is 15 amino acids long. V was cut by 5 bases and J by 6 bases, with 18 bases left in between. The CDR3 nucleotides are TGTGCCAGCAGTATGACAGGTAGCTCGTGGGATACGCAGTATTTT. Residues: CASSMTGSSWDTQYF.

This clonotype was recorded a few times. The chain is built from TRBV27 and TRBJ2-5; D might be TRBD1 (6 bases). CDR1 is MNHEY and CDR2 is SMNVEV in the germline V gene (reference sequence). The V end lost 10 bases, the J end lost 2 bases, and 14 bases lay between the germline ends. The CDR3 is 13 amino acids. As DNA, the CDR3 is TGTGCCACATCCCACAGGGAACAAGAGACCCAGTACTTC. It codes for CATSHREQETQYF.

The genes are TRBV28 and TRBJ1-5, with unresolved D. Per germline, CDR1 MDHEN and CDR2 SYDVKM. This CDR3 contains 14 residues. Trimming pared 4 bases from V and 2 bases from J, leaving 9 bases between. CDR3 amino acids: CASSWTERNQPQHF. The CDR3 coding sequence is TGTGCCAGCAGTTGGACCGAACGCAATCAGCCCCAGCATTTT. Based on the CDR3 plus reference TRBV28 and TRBJ1-5, the full variable domain is DVKVTQSSRYLVKRTGEKVFLECVQDMDHENMFWYRQDPGLGLRLIYFSYDVKMKEKGDIPEGYSVSREKKERFSLILESASTNQTSMYLCASSWTERNQPQHFGDGTRLSIL.

The genes are TRBV7-2 and TRBJ2-7; perhaps TRBD2 as D (5 bases). Trimming pared 1 base from V and 5 bases from J, leaving 15 bases between. This CDR3 contains 15 residues. The germline V gene has CDR1 SGHTA and CDR2 FQGNSA. The CDR3 DNA reads TGTGCCAGCAGCTTAGGTCCGGGGTTTTTCGACGAGCAGTACGTC. This sequence encodes CASSLGPGFFDEQYV.

This clonotype was detected only a few times. The CDR3 loop reads CASSQDRVLNQPQHF. The CDR3 DNA is TGTGCCAGCAGCCAAGATAGGGTACTCAATCAGCCCCAGCATTTT. The chain has TRBV4-2 and TRBJ1-5, with D unclear. The CDR3 contains 15 residues. Germline CDR1 LGHNA, CDR2 YNFKEQ. V lost 0 bases and J lost 3, with 9 bases in between.

This chain connects TRBV14 to TRBJ2-1; D is ambiguous. Trimming left V 4 bases short and J 7 bases short, with 14 bases between. Germline values: CDR1 SGHDN, CDR2 FVKESK. The CDR3 spans 14 residues. The CDR3 nucleotides read TGTGCCAGCAGCCCACTACCGCTTATAAATGAGCAGTTCTTC. Translating gives CASSPLPLINEQFF. The whole variable domain, filled in from reference TRBV14 and TRBJ2-1, reads EAGVTQFPSHSVIEKGQTVTLRCDPISGHDNLYWYRRVMGKEIKFLLHFVKESKQDESGMPNNRFLAERTGGTYSTLKVQPAELEDSGVYFCASSPLPLINEQFFGPGTRLTVL.

This clonotype has more than one count but fewer than ten. The chain links TRBV6-2 or TRBV6-3 to TRBJ1-5, with D maybe TRBD1 (6 bases). In germline, CDR1 is MNHEY, CDR2 SVGEGT. The V end was cut by 4 bases, the J end by 2 bases, with 15 bases between. CDR3 length: 16 amino acids. The CDR3, as DNA: TGTGCCAGCAGTTTGCATGCTGGGGGCCGCAATCAGCCCCAGCATTTT. The encoded protein is CASSLHAGGRNQPQHF.

The chain uses TRBV7-3 and TRBJ2-6, with TRBD1 matching 9 bases. This CDR3 comprises 18 residues. Germline V gene lookup returns CDR1 SGHTA and CDR2 FQGTGA. V dropped 0 bases and J dropped 2; count of bases not matched to a gene: 5. The CDR3 region has the DNA TGTGCCAGCAGCTTAACGTTCGGACAGGGGCCTGGGGCCAACGTCCTGACTTTC. It translates to CASSLTFGQGPGANVLTF.

A remark on this clonotype: The junction does not match germline at one end; this may be a read error. The chain joins TRBV6-5 to TRBJ1-1, with D unresolved. CDR1 and CDR2 (germline): MNHEY, SVGAGI. The CDR3 runs 11 residues. The CDR3 sequence: CPSSLGPEAFF. The CDR3 DNA reads TGTCCCAGCAGTCTAGGGCCTGAAGCTTTCTTT.

This clonotype was seen more than once but under ten times. The chain joins TRBV7-8 to TRBJ1-5, with a weak D call TRBD1 (6 bases). The ends were cut back, 1 base at V and 6 bases at J, with 13 bases in the middle. CDR3 size: 15 residues. CDR1 and CDR2 (germline): SGHVS, FQNEAQ. The CDR3 loop is CASSLGPQGSQPQHF. CDR3 bases: TGTGCCAGCAGCTTAGGACCACAGGGCTCTCAGCCCCAGCATTTT.

The chain employs TRBV19 and TRBJ1-5; 9 bases align to TRBD1. The CDR3 is 20 amino acids. Losses at the gene ends were 2 bases for V and 0 bases for J; bases not matched to a gene: 14. Per germline, CDR1 LNHDA and CDR2 SQIVND (reference sequence). Here the CDR3 reads CASSISSGGTGKISNQPQHF. The CDR3 DNA follows: TGTGCCAGTAGTATATCCTCCGGAGGGACAGGGAAAATTAGCAATCAGCCCCAGCATTTT.

This clonotype occurred a few times. This chain uses TRBV7-9 with TRBJ1-2; D remains ambiguous. Germline assignment: CDR1 SEHNR and CDR2 FQNEAQ (reference sequence). Trimming stripped 0 bases from V and 3 bases from J, with 11 bases between. The CDR3 is made up of 15 amino acids. DNA for the CDR3: TGTGCCAGCAGCTTAGCTGCAGGCCCCTACTATGGCTACACCTTC. It translates to CASSLAAGPYYGYTF.

This rearrangement joins TRBV5-4 to TRBJ1-1; 8 nucleotides align to TRBD1. The CDR3 sequence is 15 residues long. Germline CDR1 is SGHNT and CDR2 is YYREEE (reference sequence). J lost 11 bases, V lost 0 bases, and 12 bases had no gene match. The CDR3 protein is CASSLDAQGASRAFF. The CDR3 DNA is TGTGCCAGCAGCTTGGATGCCCAGGGGGCCAGTCGGGCTTTCTTT. Complete variable domain (other parts from reference TRBV5-4 and TRBJ1-1): ETGVTQSPTHLIKTRGQQVTLRCSSQSGHNTVSWYQQALGQGPQFIFQYYREEENGRGNFPPRFSGLQFPNYSSELNVNALELDDSALYLCASSLDAQGASRAFFGQGTRLTVV.

This clonotype was seen a few times. The genes are TRBV7-6 and TRBJ2-2, with D perhaps matching TRBD2 (5 bases). Trimming pared 5 bases from V and 6 bases from J, leaving 13 bases between. The CDR3 sequence is 14 residues long. The germline gives CDR1 SGHVS, CDR2 FNYEAQ. This CDR3 reads CASSQTQRSGELFF. CDR3 in DNA: TGTGCCAGCAGCCAGACGCAGCGGTCCGGGGAGCTGTTTTTT.

This clonotype appeared many times. The V gene is TRBV12-3 or TRBV12-4, the J gene TRBJ2-3; D is possibly TRBD1 (5 bases). With 6 bases removed from V and 0 bases from J, the gap between germline ends came to 13 bases. The CDR3 length is 15 residues. CDR3 nucleotides: TGTGCCAGCAGGCCGACAGTTACTAGCACAGATACGCAGTATTTT. Residues: CASRPTVTSTDTQYF.